This T cell receptor beta chain came from a study of blood T cell repertoires in COVID-19. Across the whole study: Samples of COVID-19 (acute and convalescent) were obtained from the United States, Italy and Spain. From T cells, B-cell-depleted T cells, or PBMCs came the material, which was cDNA or gDNA.

CDR3 size: 15 residues. Losses at the gene ends were 9 bases for V and 10 bases for J; bases not matched to a gene: 19. CDR1 and CDR2 from the germline V gene are SNHLY and FYNNEI. In the authors' methods: Amplification of reference gene primers was used by the study to estimate nucleated cell counts. This table comes from immunoSEQ multiplex PCR, and its TCRdb copy is limited to in-frame clones, with some not included. The DNA gave D and trimming, while V, J and clone size come from that table. The profile shows about 190,000 clones, about 85% of them singletons. The TCR comes from a human donor in a cohort sampled during active COVID-19. Source material: peripheral blood. V is TRBV2 and J is TRBJ2-3; TRBD2 aligns across 7 bases. This CDR3 reads CASISGTTYGLAQYF. CDR3 nucleotide sequence: TGTGCCAGTATCTCCGGGACTACCTACGGGTTGGCGCAGTATTTT.